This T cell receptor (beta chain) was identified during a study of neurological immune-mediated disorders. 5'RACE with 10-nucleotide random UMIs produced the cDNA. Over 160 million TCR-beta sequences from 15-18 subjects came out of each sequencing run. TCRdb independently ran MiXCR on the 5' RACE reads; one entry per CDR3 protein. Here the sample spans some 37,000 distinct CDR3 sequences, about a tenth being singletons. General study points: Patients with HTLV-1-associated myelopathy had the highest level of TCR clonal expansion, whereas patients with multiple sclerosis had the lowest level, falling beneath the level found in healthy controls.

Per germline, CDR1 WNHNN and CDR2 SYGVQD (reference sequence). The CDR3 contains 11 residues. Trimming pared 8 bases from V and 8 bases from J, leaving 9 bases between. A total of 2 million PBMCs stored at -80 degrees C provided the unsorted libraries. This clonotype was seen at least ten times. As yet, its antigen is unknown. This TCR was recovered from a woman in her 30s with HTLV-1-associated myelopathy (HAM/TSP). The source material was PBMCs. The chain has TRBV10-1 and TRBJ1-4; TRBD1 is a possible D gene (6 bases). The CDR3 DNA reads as TGCGCCAGCGGAACAGGGGAAAAACTGTTTTTT. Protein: CASGTGEKLFF.